The T cell receptor beta chain under discussion was sequenced for a study of technical replicates of blood from several donors. Sequencing was performed with immunoSEQ multiplex PCR; in TCRdb, only in-frame clones are kept and a portion is missing. The table records about 84,000 clones, roughly 93% of them present only once. V lost 5 bases to trimming and J lost 7 bases; unmatched junction nucleotides: 5. The CDR3 is made up of 14 amino acids. Per the germline V gene, CDR1 is PRHDT and CDR2 is FYEKMQ (reference sequence). This sequence joins TRBV13 and TRBJ2-1, with 10 nucleotides matching TRBD2. The sample consisted of T cells isolated from PBMCs. The receptor was isolated from a human donor in good health. This CDR3 is CASSPGLAVNEQFF. CDR3 DNA: TGTGCCAGCAGCCCAGGACTAGCGGTAAATGAGCAGTTCTTC.